This is a list of T cell receptor beta chains from one sample in a study of blood T cell repertoires in COVID-19. Clones were read by immunoSEQ multiplex PCR, and TCRdb kept only the in-frame ones, dropping some. The sample consists of more than 200,000 clones, 70% to 90% of them appearing once. Sequencing used PBMCs or T cells enriched from blood (not recorded which). The source is a woman in her forties or fifties who had recovered from COVID-19. Each CDR3 is given with its conserved first and last residue. D genes are given only for firm matches. Not all rows give a size; the values are once, few, many and, for expanded clones, a class.

TRBV5-1,-,TRBJ1-6,-,CASSPDSYNSPLHF,TGCGCCAGCAGCCCGGACAGTTATAATTCACCCCTCCACTTT
TRBV28,TRBD2,TRBJ2-3,-,CASSPGTSDMHPRTDTQYF,TGTGCCAGCAGCCCCGGGACTAGCGACATGCACCCGCGCACAGATACGCAGTATTTT
TRBV7-8,-,TRBJ2-5,-,CASSLGRMRETQYF,TGTGCCAGCAGCTTAGGGCGGATGCGAGAGACCCAGTACTTC
TRBV7-3,-,TRBJ2-7,few,CASSLGPSSNYEQYF,TGTGCCAGCAGCTTAGGGCCGTCAAGTAACTACGAGCAGTACTTC
TRBV5-1,TRBD2,TRBJ2-5,once,CASSLGEREMETQYF,TGCGCCAGCAGCTTGGGGGAGCGGGAGATGGAGACCCAGTACTTC
TRBV19,TRBD1,TRBJ2-3,once,CASSEQGADTQYF,TGTGCCAGTAGTGAGCAGGGGGCAGATACGCAGTATTTT
TRBV3-1/TRBV3-2,TRBD2,TRBJ2-1,-,CASSRRGASGSINEQFF,TGTGCCAGCAGCCGTCGGGGGGCTAGCGGGAGTATCAATGAGCAGTTCTTC
TRBV3-1/TRBV3-2,TRBD1,TRBJ2-4,-,CASSQSGTGAKNIQYF,TGTGCCAGCAGCCAAAGTGGGACAGGGGCAAAAAACATTCAGTACTTC
TRBV3-1/TRBV3-2,-,TRBJ2-2,-,CASRGGGNTGELFF,TGTGCCAGCAGGGGCGGAGGGAACACCGGGGAGCTGTTTTTT
TRBV7-9,-,TRBJ1-5,-,CASSFGRGDQPQHF,TGTGCCAGCAGCTTTGGTCGGGGAGATCAGCCCCAGCATTTT
TRBV5-4,-,TRBJ1-1,few,CASSLGGREAFF,TGTGCCAGCAGCTTGGGGGGGCGTGAAGCTTTCTTT
TRBV7-8,TRBD2,TRBJ2-2,-,CASSSSGSAGELFF,TGTGCCAGCTCCTCTAGCGGGTCGGCCGGGGAGCTGTTTTTT
TRBV6-5,TRBD2,TRBJ2-2,-,CASSWTRITGELFF,TGTGCCAGCAGTTGGACTAGGATCACCGGGGAGCTGTTTTTT
TRBV27,-,TRBJ1-4,-,CASSFGGPSDEKLFF,TGTGCCAGCAGTTTTGGAGGCCCCTCCGATGAAAAACTGTTTTTT
TRBV28,-,TRBJ1-3,-,CASRSSTSSGNTIYF,TGTGCCAGCAGGAGCTCCACCTCGAGTGGAAACACCATATATTTT
TRBV5-4,TRBD2,TRBJ2-3,once,CASSWDSGRAEDTQYF,TGTGCCAGCAGCTGGGATAGCGGGAGGGCCGAAGATACGCAGTATTTT
TRBV28,TRBD2,TRBJ2-1,-,CASSSSGSSYNEQFF,TGTGCCAGCAGTTCTAGCGGGAGCTCCTACAATGAGCAGTTCTTC
TRBV4-2,-,TRBJ2-7,-,CASSQGGGSYEQYF,TGTGCCAGCAGCCAAGGGGGCGGCTCCTACGAGCAGTACTTC
TRBV19,TRBD2,TRBJ2-7,-,CASSGWTSGNYEQYF,TGTGCCAGTTCAGGGTGGACTAGCGGGAACTACGAGCAGTACTTC
TRBV18,-,TRBJ2-1,-,CASSPLQANEQFF,TGTGCCAGCTCACCACTTCAGGCCAATGAGCAGTTCTTC
TRBV19,-,TRBJ2-7,-,CASSIRNVEQEQYF,TGTGCCAGTAGTATTCGAAATGTGGAACAGGAGCAGTACTTC
TRBV11-2,-,TRBJ2-1,-,CASSFFNSYNEQFF,TGTGCCAGCAGCTTCTTTAACTCCTACAATGAGCAGTTCTTC
TRBV4-2,TRBD1,TRBJ2-1,-,CASSQGRGTGGSYNEQFF,TGTGCCAGCAGCCAAGGGAGAGGGACAGGAGGCTCCTACAATGAGCAGTTCTTC
TRBV14,-,TRBJ1-1,once,CASSQHTGQINAEAFF,TGTGCCAGCAGCCAACACACCGGACAGATCAACGCTGAAGCTTTCTTT
TRBV5-1,-,TRBJ1-1,-,CASSPESWNGNTEAFF,TGCGCCAGCAGCCCGGAGAGTTGGAATGGGAACACTGAAGCTTTCTTT
TRBV5-6,TRBD2,TRBJ2-1,-,CASSLAGGKYNEQFF,TGTGCCAGCAGCTTAGCGGGAGGGAAATACAATGAGCAGTTCTTC
TRBV5-1,TRBD1,TRBJ1-1,-,CASSWGQGEAFF,TGCGCCAGCAGCTGGGGACAGGGAGAAGCTTTCTTT
TRBV3-1/TRBV3-2,-,TRBJ2-7,-,CASSQERRGEQYF,TGTGCCAGCAGCCAAGAGCGCAGGGGCGAGCAGTACTTC
TRBV5-5,TRBD1,TRBJ2-7,-,CASSLPPGQGSYEQYF,TGTGCCAGCAGCTTGCCCCCTGGACAGGGTTCCTACGAGCAGTACTTC
TRBV18,-,TRBJ1-6,-,CASSPPGGFNSPLHF,TGTGCCAGCTCACCACCGGGGGGTTTTAATTCACCCCTCCACTTT
TRBV2,-,TRBJ2-1,once,CASTSFSYNEQFF,TGTGCCAGCACTAGCTTCTCCTACAATGAGCAGTTCTTC
TRBV14,-,TRBJ1-2,once,CASSPVRVGGYTF,TGTGCCAGCAGCCCCGTTCGGGTCGGTGGCTACACCTTC
TRBV19,-,TRBJ2-1,-,CATNRDAYSNEQFF,TGTGCCACCAACAGGGACGCTTATAGCAATGAGCAGTTCTTC
TRBV11-2,TRBD2,TRBJ2-1,-,CASSLLLAGGNEQFF,TGTGCCAGCAGCTTATTGCTAGCGGGAGGCAATGAGCAGTTCTTC
TRBV3-1/TRBV3-2,-,TRBJ2-1,-,CASSQGLLPNEQFF,TGTGCCAGCAGCCAAGGACTCCTCCCCAATGAGCAGTTCTTC
TRBV28,-,TRBJ1-1,-,CASSLARANTEAFF,TGTGCCAGCAGTTTAGCCAGGGCGAACACTGAAGCTTTCTTT
TRBV5-5,TRBD2,TRBJ2-1,-,CASSRTSGSFNEQFF,TGTGCCAGCAGCCGGACTAGCGGGAGCTTTAATGAGCAGTTCTTC